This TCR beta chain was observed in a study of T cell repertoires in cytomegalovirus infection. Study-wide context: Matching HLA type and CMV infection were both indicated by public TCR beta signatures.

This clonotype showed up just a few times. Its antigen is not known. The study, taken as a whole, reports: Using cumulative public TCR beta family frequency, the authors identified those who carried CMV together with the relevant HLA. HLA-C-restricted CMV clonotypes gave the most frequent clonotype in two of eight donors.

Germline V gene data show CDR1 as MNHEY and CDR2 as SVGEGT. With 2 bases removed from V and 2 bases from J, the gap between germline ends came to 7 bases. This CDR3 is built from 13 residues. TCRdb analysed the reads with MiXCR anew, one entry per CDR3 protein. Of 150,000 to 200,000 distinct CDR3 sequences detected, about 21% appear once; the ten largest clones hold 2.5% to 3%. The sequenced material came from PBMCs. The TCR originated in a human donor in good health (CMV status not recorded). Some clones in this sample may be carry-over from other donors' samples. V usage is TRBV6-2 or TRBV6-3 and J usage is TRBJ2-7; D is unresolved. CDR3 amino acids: CASSYLATYEQYF. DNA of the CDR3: TGTGCCAGCAGTTACCTTGCCACCTACGAGCAGTACTTC.